Included here is one T cell receptor beta chain sequence, with context. What it binds is not known. This sample is part of a study of Ad26.COV2.S vaccination and SARS-CoV-2 variants. Study-wide background: Ad26.COV2.S, an intramuscular injection, was given once or twice 56 days apart.

Assay: immunoSEQ multiplex PCR; the TCRdb copy retains only in-frame clones and omits some. Found here are 510,000 or so clones, around 88% of them singletons; the top ten hold around 13%. Study outcomes and limitations: People who got the vaccine or the placebo had similar non-spike TCR breadth.

The treatment is: 15 to 20 received Ad26.COV2.S at low or high dose, single or two shots; roughly 5 received placebo; per-sample allocation not given. Samples analyzed were those drawn on day 63 after the first vaccine or placebo injection. An adult aged 18-55 years in Boston served as the donor. Expressing Wuhan-strain SARS-CoV-2 spike, an Ad26 vector served as the vaccine. Deletions cut 3 bases from V and 7 bases from J, with 10 bases between. The CDR3 extends over 13 amino acids. Germline CDR1 SGHTA, CDR2 FQGNSA. The sequenced sample was peripheral blood, obtained in a trial of Ad26.COV2.S vaccine versus placebo. The receptor was derived from a person aged 18-65 years who received the Ad26.COV2.S COVID-19 vaccine or a placebo. The rearrangement joins TRBV7-2 to TRBJ2-1; D perhaps matches TRBD2 (5 bases). The DNA for the CDR3 is TGTGCCAGCAGCTTCAAGCGGACTAATGAGCAGTTCTTC. This sequence encodes CASSFKRTNEQFF.